At least ten counts were recorded for the clone carrying this T cell receptor (beta chain). It was RNA transcripts that yielded the amplified TCR beta CDR3 regions. TCR CDR3 regions were first amplified by RT-PCR with HTBI primers. MiXCR, run by TCRdb on the multiplex PCR reads, gives a single entry per CDR3 protein. This table holds hundreds of thousands of distinct CDR3 sequences, 14% found once. The sample originates from a study of T cells in Graves' hyperthyroidism and ophthalmopathy. Germline V gene data show CDR1 as MNHEY and CDR2 as SMNVEV (reference sequence). The CDR3 is 15 residues long. The V and J ends lost 6 bases and 2 bases respectively, with 15 bases between them. Out of around 10 ml of fresh peripheral blood came the PBMCs.

This chain connects TRBV27 to TRBJ2-3, with D perhaps TRBD2 (6 bases). The source material was blood. The source is a woman in her 50s with Graves' ophthalmopathy. The CDR3 DNA reads as TGTGCCAGCAGCCCTAGCGCCCTCATCACAGATACGCAGTATTTT. Protein sequence: CASSPSALITDTQYF.